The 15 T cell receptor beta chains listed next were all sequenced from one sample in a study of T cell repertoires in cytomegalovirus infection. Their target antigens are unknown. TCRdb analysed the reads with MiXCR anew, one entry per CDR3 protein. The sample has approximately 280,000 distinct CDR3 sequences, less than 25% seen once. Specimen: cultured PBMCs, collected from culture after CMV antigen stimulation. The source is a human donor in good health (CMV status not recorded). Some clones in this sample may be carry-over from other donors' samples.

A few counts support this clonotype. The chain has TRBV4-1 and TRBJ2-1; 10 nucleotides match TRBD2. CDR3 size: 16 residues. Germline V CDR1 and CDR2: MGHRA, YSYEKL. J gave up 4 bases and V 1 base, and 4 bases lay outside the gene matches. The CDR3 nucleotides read TGCGCCAGCAGCCAAGGGACTAGCGGCCCGTACAATGAGCAGTTCTTC. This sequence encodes CASSQGTSGPYNEQFF.

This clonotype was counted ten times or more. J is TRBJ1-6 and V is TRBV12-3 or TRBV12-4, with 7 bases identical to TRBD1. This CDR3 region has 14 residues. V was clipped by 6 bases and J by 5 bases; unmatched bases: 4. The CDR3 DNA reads TGTGCCAGCAGCCTAGGGACAGATAATTCACCCCTCCACTTT. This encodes CASSLGTDNSPLHF.

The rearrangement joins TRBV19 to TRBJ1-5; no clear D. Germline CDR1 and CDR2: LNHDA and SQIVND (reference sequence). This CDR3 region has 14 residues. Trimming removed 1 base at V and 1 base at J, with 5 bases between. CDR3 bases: TGTGCCAGTAGTATAGGCATAAGCAATCAGCCCCAGCATTTT. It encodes CASSIGISNQPQHF.

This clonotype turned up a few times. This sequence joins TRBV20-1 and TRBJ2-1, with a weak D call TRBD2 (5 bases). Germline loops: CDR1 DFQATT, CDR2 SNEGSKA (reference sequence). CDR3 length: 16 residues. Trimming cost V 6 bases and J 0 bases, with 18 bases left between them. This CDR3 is CSARGGRQGSYNEQFF. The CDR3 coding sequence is TGCAGTGCCCGAGGTGGGAGACAAGGCTCCTACAATGAGCAGTTCTTC.

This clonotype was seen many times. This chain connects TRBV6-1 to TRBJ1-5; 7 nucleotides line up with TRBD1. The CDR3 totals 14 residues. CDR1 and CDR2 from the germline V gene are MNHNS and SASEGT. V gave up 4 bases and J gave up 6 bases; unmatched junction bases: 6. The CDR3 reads CASSVRQGGQPQHF. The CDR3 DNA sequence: TGTGCCAGCAGTGTTCGACAGGGCGGTCAGCCCCAGCATTTT.

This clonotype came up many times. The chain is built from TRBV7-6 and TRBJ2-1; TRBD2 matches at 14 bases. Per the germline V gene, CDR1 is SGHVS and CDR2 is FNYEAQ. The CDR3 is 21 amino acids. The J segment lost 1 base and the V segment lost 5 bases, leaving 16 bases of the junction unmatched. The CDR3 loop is CASSVRAQPGTSGSSYNEQFF. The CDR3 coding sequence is TGTGCCAGCAGCGTAAGAGCCCAACCCGGGACTAGCGGGAGTTCCTACAATGAGCAGTTCTTC.

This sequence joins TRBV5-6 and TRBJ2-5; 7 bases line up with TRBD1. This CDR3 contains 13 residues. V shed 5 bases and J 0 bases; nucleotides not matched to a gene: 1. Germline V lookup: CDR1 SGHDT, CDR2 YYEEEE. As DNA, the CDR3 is TGTGCCAGCAGGGGACAGAACCAAGAGACCCAGTACTTC. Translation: CASRGQNQETQYF.

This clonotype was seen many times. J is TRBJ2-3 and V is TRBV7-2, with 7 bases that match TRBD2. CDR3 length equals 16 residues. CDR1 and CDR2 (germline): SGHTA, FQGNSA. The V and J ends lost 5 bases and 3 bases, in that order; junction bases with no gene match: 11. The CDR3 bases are TGTGCCAGCAGCCCCCAGTGGGCGGGAGAGACAGATACGCAGTATTTT. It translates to CASSPQWAGETDTQYF.

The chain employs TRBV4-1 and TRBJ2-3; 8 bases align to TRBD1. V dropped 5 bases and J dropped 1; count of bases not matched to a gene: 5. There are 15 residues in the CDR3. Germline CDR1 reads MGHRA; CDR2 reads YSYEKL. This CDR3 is CASSSGTGRTDTQYF. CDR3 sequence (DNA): TGCGCCAGCAGCTCCGGGACAGGCCGCACAGATACGCAGTATTTT.

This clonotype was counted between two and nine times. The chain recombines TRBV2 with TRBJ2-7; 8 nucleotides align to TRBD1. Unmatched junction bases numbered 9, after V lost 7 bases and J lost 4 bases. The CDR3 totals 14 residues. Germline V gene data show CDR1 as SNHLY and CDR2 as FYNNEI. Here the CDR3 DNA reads TGTGCCAGCACCAGGACAGGGTGGCGGTACGAGCAGTACTTC. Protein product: CASTRTGWRYEQYF.

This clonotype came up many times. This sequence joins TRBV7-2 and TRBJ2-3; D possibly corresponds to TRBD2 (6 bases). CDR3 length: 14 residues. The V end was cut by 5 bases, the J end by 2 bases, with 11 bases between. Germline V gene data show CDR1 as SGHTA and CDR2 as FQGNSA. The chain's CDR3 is CASSDAGNTDTQYF. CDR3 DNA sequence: TGTGCCAGCAGCGATGCGGGAAACACAGATACGCAGTATTTT.

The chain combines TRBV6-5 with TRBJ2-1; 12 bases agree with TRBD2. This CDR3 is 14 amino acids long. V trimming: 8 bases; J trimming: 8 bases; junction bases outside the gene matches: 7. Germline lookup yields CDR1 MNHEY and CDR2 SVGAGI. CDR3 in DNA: TGTGCCAGCGGGACTAGCGGGCCAGGGGATGAGCAGTTCTTC. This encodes CASGTSGPGDEQFF.

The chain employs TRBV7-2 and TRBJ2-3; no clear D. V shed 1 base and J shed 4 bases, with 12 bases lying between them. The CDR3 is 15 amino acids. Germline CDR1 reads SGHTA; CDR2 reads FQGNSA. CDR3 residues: CASSLGNAIADTQYF. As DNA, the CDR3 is TGTGCCAGCAGCTTAGGAAACGCGATCGCAGATACGCAGTATTTT.

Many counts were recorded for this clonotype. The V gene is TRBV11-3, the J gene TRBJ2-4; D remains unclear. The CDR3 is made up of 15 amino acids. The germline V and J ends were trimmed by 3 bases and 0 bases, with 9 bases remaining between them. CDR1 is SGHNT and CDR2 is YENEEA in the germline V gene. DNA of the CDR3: TGTGCCAGCAGCTTGGGCGGTTTAGCCAAAAACATTCAGTACTTC. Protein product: CASSLGGLAKNIQYF.

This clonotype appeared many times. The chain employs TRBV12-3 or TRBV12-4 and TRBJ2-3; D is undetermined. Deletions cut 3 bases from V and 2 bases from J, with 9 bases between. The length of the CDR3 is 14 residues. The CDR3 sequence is CASSFLISTDTQYF. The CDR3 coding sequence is TGTGCCAGCAGTTTCCTGATATCCACAGATACGCAGTATTTT.